The rows below give T cell receptor beta chains drawn from one sample of a study of post-analysis software for immune sequencing data. TCRdb ran MiXCR on the PCR reads and lists one entry per CDR3 protein. This sample has roughly 540,000 distinct CDR3 sequences, with roughly 34% found just once. The sample comprised blood. Receptors originate from a girl under 18 with multiple sclerosis. Each CDR3 is given with its conserved first and last residue. The D gene is left open where the match is weak. Size values are once, few and many counts, or a class for expanded clones, and some rows have none.

v_call,clone_size,d_call,j_call,cdr3_nt,cdr3_aa
TRBV7-2,.,TRBD2,TRBJ2-1,TGTGCCAGCAGCCCTTGGACTAGCGGGGGGCTATACAATGAGCAGTTCTTC,CASSPWTSGGLYNEQFF
TRBV3-1,.,.,TRBJ1-1,TGTGCCAGCAGCCAAGCGGCCAGTCCTAACACTGAAGCTTTCTTT,CASSQAASPNTEAFF
TRBV5-1,.,TRBD2,TRBJ2-5,TGCGCCAGCAGCCTTCTTAGCGGGGGGGACCAAGAGACCCAGTACTTC,CASSLLSGGDQETQYF
TRBV5-1,.,.,TRBJ1-5,TGCGCCAGCAGGCTAAGGGATCAGCCCCAGCATTTT,CASRLRDQPQHF
TRBV5-1,few,.,TRBJ1-5,TGCGCCAGCAGCTTGGCTTGGGGAAGGAATCAGCCCCAGCATTTT,CASSLAWGRNQPQHF
TRBV20-1,.,TRBD1,TRBJ2-1,TGCAGTGCTACCTCGGGACAGGGGGTCTCAAGTGAGCAGTTCTTC,CSATSGQGVSSEQFF
TRBV5-1,.,TRBD2,TRBJ2-2,TGCGCCAGCAGTTTCCCCAGACTAGCGGGGGGGCCGAACACCGGGGAGCTGTTTTTT,CASSFPRLAGGPNTGELFF
TRBV3-1,.,.,TRBJ2-5,TGTGCCAGCAGCCAATCAATGGAGACCCAGTACTTC,CASSQSMETQYF
TRBV12-3/TRBV12-4,few,TRBD1,TRBJ2-6,TGTGCCAGCACAGGGGACAGGGGGCTAAGGGCTGGGGCCAACGTCCTGACTTTC,CASTGDRGLRAGANVLTF
TRBV7-6,.,.,TRBJ2-5,TGTGCCAGCAGCGCTACAGGGCTCCAAGAGACCCAGTACTTC,CASSATGLQETQYF
TRBV4-1,few,.,TRBJ1-2,TGCGCCAGCAGCCAGGGGGGAGGGTTGCGTGGCTACACCTTC,CASSQGGGLRGYTF
TRBV7-8,.,.,TRBJ2-5,TGTGCCAGCAGCCTCGTCCCATTAGCGACCCAAGAGACCCAGTACTTC,CASSLVPLATQETQYF
TRBV4-1,few,TRBD2,TRBJ2-3,TGCGCCAGCAGCCAAGCTTGGGCTAGCGGGGGGCTCGTCCTAAGCACAGATACGCAGTATTTT,CASSQAWASGGLVLSTDTQYF
TRBV6-5,.,TRBD1,TRBJ1-2,TGTGCCAGCACTCACGCCGGGACAGACTATGGCTACACCTTC,CASTHAGTDYGYTF
TRBV12-3/TRBV12-4,few,.,TRBJ2-3,TGTGCCAGCAGTTTCCCTCCAAACACAGATGCGCAATATTTT,CASSFPPNTDAQYF
TRBV7-2,.,.,TRBJ1-1,TGTGCCAGCAGCCCTAGAGACAGGCTCGTGAACACTGAAGCTTTCTTT,CASSPRDRLVNTEAFF
TRBV6-5,few,.,TRBJ2-3,TGTGCCAGCAGTTACTCTGGCTTAGGAGGCACAGATACGCAGTATTTT,CASSYSGLGGTDTQYF
TRBV24-1,few,.,TRBJ2-5,TGTGCCACCAGTGACCAGGGACTCGGAGAGACCCAGTACTTC,CATSDQGLGETQYF
TRBV7-2,few,.,TRBJ1-5,TGTGCCAGCAGCTTTTTAGGTGGCAATCAGCCCCAGCATTTT,CASSFLGGNQPQHF
TRBV11-3,.,.,TRBJ2-5,TGTGCCAGCAGCTTGGGCAGGGGTAGCCAAGAGACCCAGTACTTC,CASSLGRGSQETQYF
TRBV7-9,.,.,TRBJ2-3,TGTGCCAGCAGCTTAGGGGCAGGACCGCAATCAGATACGCAGTATTTT,CASSLGAGPQSDTQYF
TRBV29-1,few,.,TRBJ1-6,TGCAGCGTTGAAGCGGCATTAGGGGAACCCCTCCACTTT,CSVEAALGEPLHF
TRBV12-3/TRBV12-4,few,.,TRBJ2-7,TGTGCCAGCAACCGACAGAGCTCCTACGAGCAGTACTTC,CASNRQSSYEQYF
TRBV4-2,.,TRBD2,TRBJ2-5,TGTGCCAGCAGCCATAGCGGGGGGAGCTCAAGAGAGACCCAGTACTTC,CASSHSGGSSRETQYF
TRBV3-1,few,.,TRBJ2-1,TGTGCCAGCAGCCACGGCGCCCCTGAGCAGTTCTTC,CASSHGAPEQFF
TRBV6-5,few,TRBD1,TRBJ1-5,TGTGCCAGCAGAAACGACAGGGGGACCCAGCCCCAGCATTTT,CASRNDRGTQPQHF
TRBV5-1,few,.,TRBJ1-6,TGCGCCAGCAGCCTTCAAAGCTCCTATAATTCACCCCTCCACTTT,CASSLQSSYNSPLHF
TRBV4-1,few,TRBD1,TRBJ1-4,TGCGCCAGCAGCCATTTACAGGGGGCCAGGGAAAAACTGTTTTTT,CASSHLQGAREKLFF
TRBV5-1,.,TRBD2,TRBJ2-1,TGCGCCAGCAGCCCCACGACTAGCGGGGGGGATAATGAGCAGTTCTTC,CASSPTTSGGDNEQFF
TRBV3-1,few,TRBD2,TRBJ2-7,TGTGCCAGCACCCTCGGGCTAGCGGGGTTCGCGCAGTACTTC,CASTLGLAGFAQYF
TRBV5-1,few,TRBD2,TRBJ2-7,TGCGCCAGCAGCCCCAGGACTAGCGTCTACGAGCAGTACTTC,CASSPRTSVYEQYF
TRBV28,.,TRBD1,TRBJ1-2,TGTGCCAGCAGTCTTACCCTGACAGGGGAACTTAACTATGGCTACACCTTC,CASSLTLTGELNYGYTF
TRBV9,.,TRBD1,TRBJ1-1,TGTGCCAGCAGCCCAGAGACAGGGTTGAACACTGAAGCTTTCTTT,CASSPETGLNTEAFF
TRBV20-1,.,.,TRBJ2-5,TGCAGTGCCCGGAACCCTCGGGGGCTGCAAGAGACCCAGTACTTC,CSARNPRGLQETQYF
TRBV20-1,.,TRBD2,TRBJ2-3,TGCAGTGCTAGGGGAGGACTAGCGGGGGGGCGGCAGTATTTT,CSARGGLAGGRQYF
TRBV29-1,.,.,TRBJ1-5,TGCAGCGTTGAAGATTGGAACAAGCGCCGGCATTTT,CSVEDWNKRRHF
TRBV12-3/TRBV12-4,.,.,TRBJ1-5,TGTGCCAGCAGCCCGGTGGGATCGAGCAATCAGCCCCAGCATTTT,CASSPVGSSNQPQHF
TRBV7-2,.,.,TRBJ2-5,TGTGCCAGCAGCTTAGGACTACAACAAGAGACCCAGTACTTC,CASSLGLQQETQYF
TRBV5-1,few,.,TRBJ1-5,TGCGCCAGCAGATCCGGGACAAGGAATCAGCCCCAGCATTTT,CASRSGTRNQPQHF
TRBV4-1,many,.,TRBJ1-2,TGCGCCAGCAGCCAAGAGGCGCGAGGGGCGGCCCACTATGGCTACACCTTC,CASSQEARGAAHYGYTF
TRBV7-9,.,.,TRBJ2-7,TGTGTCAGCAGCTTAGCCCTCGGGGCAGGGGTGGCCGAGGACGAGCAGTACTTC,CVSSLALGAGVAEDEQYF
TRBV11-2,.,TRBD1,TRBJ2-4,TGTGCCAGCACCGACCGTAGAACCGTGGGACAGCAAAACATTCAGTACTTC,CASTDRRTVGQQNIQYF
TRBV29-1,.,TRBD2,TRBJ2-7,TGCAGCGCATCCGGGACTAAAAGCTCCTACGAGCAGTACTTC,CSASGTKSSYEQYF
TRBV3-1,.,TRBD1,TRBJ1-5,TGTGCCAGCTCTGTCAGGGGGCAGAATCAGCCCCAGCATTTT,CASSVRGQNQPQHF
TRBV6-1,few,TRBD1,TRBJ1-2,TGTGCCAGCAGTGACTGGGACAGGGGGAACTATGGCTACACCTTC,CASSDWDRGNYGYTF
TRBV24-1,.,TRBD1,TRBJ2-7,TGTGCCACCAGTGATTTCGGACAGGGCAGTGTGCAGTACTTC,CATSDFGQGSVQYF
TRBV12-3/TRBV12-4,once,TRBD1,TRBJ2-1,TGTGCCAGCAGTTTCTGGGGGACAGGGAGGACCAATGAGCAGTTCTTC,CASSFWGTGRTNEQFF
TRBV7-2,few,TRBD2,TRBJ2-7,TGTGCCAGCAGCTGGTCCTTAGCGGGGAGCTCCTACGAGCAGTACTTC,CASSWSLAGSSYEQYF
TRBV4-2,.,.,TRBJ1-4,TGTGCCAGCAGGAATGAGGGTACTAATGAAAAACTGTTTTTT,CASRNEGTNEKLFF
TRBV5-1,.,TRBD2,TRBJ2-1,TGCGCCAGCAGCTTGAGACTCAGCGGGGGCAATGAGCAGTTCTTC,CASSLRLSGGNEQFF
TRBV12-3/TRBV12-4,few,.,TRBJ1-1,TGTGCCAGCAGTCGGGATCCCCGAGGCACTGAAGCTTTCTTT,CASSRDPRGTEAFF
TRBV20-1,.,.,TRBJ2-7,TGCAGTGCTAGGAACAGGGACTACGAGCAGTACTTC,CSARNRDYEQYF
TRBV4-1,.,TRBD1,TRBJ2-1,TGCGCCAGCAGCCAAGATGGGACAGGGTCGGGTAATGAGCAGTTCTTC,CASSQDGTGSGNEQFF
TRBV5-6,.,.,TRBJ1-1,TGTGCCAGCAGCTTCCTTGGTCCGGGGGGGGTGAACACTGAAGCTTTCTTT,CASSFLGPGGVNTEAFF
TRBV28,few,.,TRBJ2-1,TGTGCCAGCAGTTTAAACCACTACAATGAGCAGTTCTTC,CASSLNHYNEQFF
TRBV6-5,many,.,TRBJ1-2,TGTGCCAGCAGCCGACAGCAAAAGGGCTATGGCTACACCTTC,CASSRQQKGYGYTF
TRBV10-3,.,.,TRBJ1-5,TGTGCCATCAGTGGTGGGAGGGGGGAGTTTCAGCCCCAGCATTTT,CAISGGRGEFQPQHF
TRBV5-4,.,.,TRBJ2-7,TGTGCCAGCAGCTTTACAGGGACCTACGAGCAGTACTTC,CASSFTGTYEQYF
TRBV6-6,few,.,TRBJ1-2,TGTGCCAGCAGCCTAACGAGAGGGCCCCCCGAGGGCTACACCTTC,CASSLTRGPPEGYTF
TRBV7-2,few,.,TRBJ1-2,TGTGCCAGCAGCTCTGACAGCGTGAGATCTAGGTTGGACACCTTC,CASSSDSVRSRLDTF